A selection of T cell receptor beta chains follows, all from one sample in a study of cytomegalovirus exposure and HLA in healthy donors. Using immunoSEQ multiplex PCR, the repertoire was profiled, and TCRdb retains in-frame clones only, with some absent. The profile shows hundreds of thousands of clones, 85% to 90% of them singletons. Material: PBMCs. The receptors were gathered from a man between 18 and 35 years old in good health and CMV-seronegative. CDR3s include the opening cysteine and the closing phenylalanine or tryptophan. D genes are given only for firm matches. Size values are once, few and many counts, or a class for expanded clones, and some rows have none.

>TRBV6-1|TRBD1|NA|TRBJ2-7
CASSVGGTGGREQYF
TGTGCCAGCAGTGTGGGAGGGACAGGGGGCAGGGAGCAGTACTTC
>TRBV4-1|NA|once|TRBJ1-4
CASRLEDTATNEKLFF
TGCGCCAGCAGACTCGAGGACACCGCAACTAATGAAAAACTGTTTTTT
>TRBV4-1|TRBD2|NA|TRBJ2-1
CASSRPLAGYNEQFF
TGCGCCAGCAGCCGCCCACTAGCGGGGTACAATGAGCAGTTCTTC
>TRBV28|NA|NA|TRBJ2-7
CASSYRSSYEQYF
TGTGCCAGCAGCTACAGGTCCTCCTACGAGCAGTACTTC
>TRBV2|TRBD1|NA|TRBJ1-5
CASSSRQGQNQPQHF
TGTGCCAGCAGTTCTAGACAGGGTCAGAATCAGCCCCAGCATTTT
>TRBV4-1|NA|NA|TRBJ1-1
CASSQGRWTEAFF
TGCGCCAGCAGCCAAGGCAGGTGGACTGAAGCTTTCTTT
>TRBV6-1|NA|NA|TRBJ1-5
CASRQGNQPQHF
TGTGCCAGCCGACAGGGCAATCAGCCCCAGCATTTT
>TRBV19|TRBD1|NA|TRBJ1-1
CASSHTLQGKNTEAFF
TGTGCCAGTAGTCACACCTTACAGGGGAAGAACACTGAAGCTTTCTTT
>TRBV7-9|TRBD2|NA|TRBJ2-2
CASSPGLAEANTGELFF
TGTGCCAGCAGTCCGGGACTAGCGGAGGCGAACACCGGGGAGCTGTTTTTT
>TRBV4-1|TRBD1|NA|TRBJ1-6
CASSPGQLNSPLHF
TGCGCCAGCAGCCCGGGACAGCTTAATTCACCCCTCCACTTT
>TRBV27|NA|NA|TRBJ2-3
CASSQSRGTDTQYF
TGTGCCAGCAGTCAGTCGCGGGGCACAGATACGCAGTATTTT
>TRBV7-2|NA|few|TRBJ1-2
CASSLVRSGRAGYTF
TGTGCCAGCAGCTTAGTTCGGTCAGGCAGGGCTGGCTACACCTTC
>TRBV29-1|TRBD1|NA|TRBJ1-1
CSVEARRTGETEAFF
TGCAGCGTTGAAGCGCGCCGGACAGGCGAGACTGAAGCTTTCTTT
>TRBV18|NA|NA|TRBJ1-6
CASSDRDTSPLHF
TGTGCCAGCTCAGACCGGGACACTTCACCCCTCCACTTT
>TRBV27|NA|NA|TRBJ2-7
CASSFFGTNGYEQYF
TGTGCCAGCAGTTTTTTCGGGACAAACGGTTACGAGCAGTACTTC
>TRBV5-6|NA|NA|TRBJ1-5
CASSLAPGMGSNDQPQHF
TGTGCCAGCAGCTTGGCCCCAGGGATGGGCTCGAACGATCAGCCCCAGCATTTT
>TRBV7-9|TRBD1|NA|TRBJ1-1
CASSWTGTGGAFF
TGTGCCAGCAGCTGGACCGGGACAGGGGGAGCTTTCTTT
>TRBV4-2|TRBD2|NA|TRBJ2-1
CASSRGRTSGHNEQFF
TGTGCCAGCAGCCGAGGCAGGACTAGCGGGCACAATGAGCAGTTCTTC
>TRBV18|TRBD1|NA|TRBJ2-1
CASSPSPWTGWEAYNEQFF
TGTGCCAGCTCACCAAGCCCGTGGACAGGGTGGGAAGCCTACAATGAGCAGTTCTTC
>TRBV27|NA|NA|TRBJ1-5
CASSFKPGHLSNQPQHF
TGTGCCAGCAGTTTTAAACCCGGACACCTTAGCAATCAGCCCCAGCATTTT
>TRBV2|TRBD1|NA|TRBJ1-2
CASFGQEPNYGYTF
TGTGCCAGCTTCGGACAGGAACCTAACTATGGCTACACCTTC
>TRBV7-2|NA|few|TRBJ2-3
CASSLLRSTQYF
TGTGCCAGCAGCTTACTTCGGTCTACGCAGTATTTT
>TRBV29-1|NA|NA|TRBJ2-3
CSVMWEAPITDTQYF
TGCAGCGTTATGTGGGAGGCCCCTATCACAGATACGCAGTATTTT
>TRBV4-1|NA|NA|TRBJ1-1
CASSQLKGGRGVNTEAFF
TGCGCCAGCAGCCAACTAAAGGGGGGGAGAGGAGTGAACACTGAAGCTTTCTTT